This TCR beta chain was recovered during a study of blood T cell repertoires in COVID-19. In the study overall: Samples representing acute and convalescent COVID-19 were sourced from the United States, Italy and Spain. T cells, B-cell-depleted T cells, or PBMCs provided the cDNA or gDNA that served as material.

Study processing details: Reference gene primer amplification gave nucleated cell count estimates. Assay: immunoSEQ multiplex PCR; the TCRdb copy retains only in-frame clones and omits some. The DNA was the basis for D and trimming; V, J and clone size are from that table. The repertoire holds 55,000 to 65,000 clones, with roughly 80% as singletons. This clone was observed a single time. Per germline, CDR1 MNHEY and CDR2 SMNVEV (reference sequence). CDR3 length equals 15 residues. Trimming removed 6 bases from V and 4 bases from J; junction bases left unmatched: 9. This clonotype was sampled from a man in his sixties with acute or convalescent COVID-19. The J gene is TRBJ2-5, the V gene TRBV27; 9 bases are a match to TRBD1. The sample comprised peripheral blood. CDR3 amino acids: CASRTTQGAGETQYF. The CDR3, as DNA: TGTGCCAGCAGAACCACACAGGGGGCAGGAGAGACCCAGTACTTC.